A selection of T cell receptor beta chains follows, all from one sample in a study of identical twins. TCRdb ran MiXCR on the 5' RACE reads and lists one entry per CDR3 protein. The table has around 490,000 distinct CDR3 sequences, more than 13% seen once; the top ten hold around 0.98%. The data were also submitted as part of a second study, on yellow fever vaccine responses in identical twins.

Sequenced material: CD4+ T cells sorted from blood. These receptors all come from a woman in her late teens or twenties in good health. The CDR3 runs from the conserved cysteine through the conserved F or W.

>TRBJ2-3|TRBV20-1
CSAWGSRSPSTDTQYF
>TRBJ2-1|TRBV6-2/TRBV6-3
CASRRLAAYNEQFF
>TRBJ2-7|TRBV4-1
CASSQDVSEGTYEQYF
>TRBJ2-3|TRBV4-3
CASSQGQGETDTQYF
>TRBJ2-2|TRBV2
CASSEVQVGELFF
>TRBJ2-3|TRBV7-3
CASSVWGAGGPDTQYF
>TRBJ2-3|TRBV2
CASRARGILTDTQYF
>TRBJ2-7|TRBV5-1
CASSLGTGATSYEQYF
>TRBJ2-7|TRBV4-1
CASSQPTSGSYEQYF
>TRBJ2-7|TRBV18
CASSPIGSSYEQYF
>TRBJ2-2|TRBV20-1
CSADRSGELFF
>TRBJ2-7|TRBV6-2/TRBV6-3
CASGAYEQYF
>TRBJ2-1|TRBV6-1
CASSEWRTTAWDEQFF
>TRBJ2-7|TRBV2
CASSEARASSYEQYF
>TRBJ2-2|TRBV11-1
CASSQPAGSPANTGELFF
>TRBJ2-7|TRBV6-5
CASSFSGEGEYEQYF
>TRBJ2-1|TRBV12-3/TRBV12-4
CASSFTSGDLYNEQFF
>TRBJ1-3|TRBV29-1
CSVDGTGGGNTIYF
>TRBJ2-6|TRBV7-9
CASSYQTGRSGANVLTF
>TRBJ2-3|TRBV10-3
CAIMGIQRDTQYF
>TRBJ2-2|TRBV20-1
CSARKRDTHTGELFF
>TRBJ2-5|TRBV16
CASSQFGESETQYF
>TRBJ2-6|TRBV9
CASSPTTGPSSGANVLTF
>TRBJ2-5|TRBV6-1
CASSNPGPETQYF
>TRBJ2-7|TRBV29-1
CSGGTTSYEQYF
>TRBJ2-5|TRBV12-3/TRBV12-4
CACSLRLAGGLVGETQYF
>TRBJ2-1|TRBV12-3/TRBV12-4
CACSSGAVTLF
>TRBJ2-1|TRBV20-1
CSAMDSQISVNEQFF
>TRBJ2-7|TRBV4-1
CASSRGADYEQYF
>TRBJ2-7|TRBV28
CASSLVARYEQYF
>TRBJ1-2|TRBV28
CASSFSTHRVGYTF
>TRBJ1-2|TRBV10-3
CAISSTGGYGYTF
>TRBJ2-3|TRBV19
CASSSPGLAGDTQYF
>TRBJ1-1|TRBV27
CASSGRQGARTEAFF
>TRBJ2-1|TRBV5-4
CASSSMTNNEQFF
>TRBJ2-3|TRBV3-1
CASSQQAGRGDTQYF
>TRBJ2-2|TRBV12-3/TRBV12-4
CASSARWGGNTGELFF
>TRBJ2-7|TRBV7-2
CASSLGAGGTYEQYF
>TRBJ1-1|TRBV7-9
CASSKDRGKTEAFF
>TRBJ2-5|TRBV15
CATTKGGGYQETQYF
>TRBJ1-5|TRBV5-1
CASSLGAGTNQPQHF
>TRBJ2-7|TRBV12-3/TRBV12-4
CASSDRHENEQYF
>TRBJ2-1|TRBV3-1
CASSTTSGVLFYNEQFF
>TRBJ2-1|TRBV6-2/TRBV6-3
CASSYSGHRGDSYNEQFF
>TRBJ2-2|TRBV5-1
CASSLVTSVGELFF